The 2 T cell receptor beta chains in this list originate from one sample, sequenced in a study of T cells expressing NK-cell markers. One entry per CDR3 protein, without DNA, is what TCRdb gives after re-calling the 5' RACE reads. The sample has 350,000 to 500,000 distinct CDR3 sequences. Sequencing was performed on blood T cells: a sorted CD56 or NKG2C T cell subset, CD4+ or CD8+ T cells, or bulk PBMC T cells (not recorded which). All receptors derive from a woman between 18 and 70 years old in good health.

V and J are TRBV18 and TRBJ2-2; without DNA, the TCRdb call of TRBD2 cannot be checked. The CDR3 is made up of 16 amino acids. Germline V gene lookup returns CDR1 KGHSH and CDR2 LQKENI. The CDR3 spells CASSPRLGGRSGELFF.

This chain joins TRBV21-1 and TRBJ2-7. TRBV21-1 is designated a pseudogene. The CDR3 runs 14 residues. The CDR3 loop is CASRTNIFSYEQYF.